This entry describes one TCR beta chain. The antigen this receptor binds is unknown. Qualities for individual bases were not recorded, and no much larger clone is one base off. Sample treatment or condition, as interpreted from the label and publication: around 19 received Ad26.COV2.S at low or high dose, single or two shots; several received placebo; per-sample allocation not given. For vaccine and placebo recipients, the sequenced repertoires came from samples collected on day 63 after the first injection. In Cohort 1b, 25 to 30 adults aged 18-55 years were enrolled at a single site in Boston, USA, between 29 July and 7 August 2020. Ad26.COV2.S was a replication-incompetent adenovirus type 26 vector expressing a prefusion-stabilized SARS-CoV-2 spike protein from the original Wuhan strain. The sample is drawn from a study of Ad26.COV2.S vaccination and SARS-CoV-2 variants (dated by TCRdb to about 2021). Regarding the complete study: Vaccine-arm donors were drawn from COV1001, a multicentre, randomized, double-blind, placebo-controlled phase I-IIa trial of Ad26.COV2.S in healthy adults. Dosing of Ad26.COV2.S was intramuscular, at either 5x10^10 or 1x10^11 viral particles, delivered as one shot or as two shots spaced 56 days apart. Trial participants were randomized into five groups of five, in which low-dose or high-dose Ad26.COV2.S was given once or twice, or placebo was given on both occasions. Sequencing of the TCRbeta repertoire served to evaluate the specificity and breadth of SARS-CoV-2-reactive T cell receptors following Ad26.COV2.S vaccination. The TCR-sequenced set comprised approximately 32 samples: 19 Ad26.COV2.S vaccine recipients, 5 placebo recipients and 8 SARS-CoV-2 convalescent individuals. Throughout the experiments and outcome assessment, investigators stayed blinded to trial group allocation. General conclusions and limits of the study: According to the authors, total T cell responses may have been underestimated by the TCR breadth and depth analyses. The study was not powered to compare responses between vaccine doses or regimens. Spike-specific TCR breadth was higher in Ad26.COV2.S recipients than in placebo recipients (P = 0.0014). Non-spike TCR breadth was comparable between vaccine and placebo recipients, consistent with the vaccine containing only spike. After vaccination, substantial breadth of spike-specific CD8+ and CD4+ T cell responses was reported.

The immunoSEQ Assay was used to sequence TCRbeta CDR3 regions. After extraction, genomic DNA underwent amplification by bias-controlled multiplex PCR, followed by high-throughput sequencing. Under the source paper's analysis protocol: To quantify the absolute abundance of every unique TCRbeta CDR3 region, sequences were collapsed and filtered. T cell fraction was estimated by normalizing TCRbeta template counts to usable DNA, with usable DNA measured through amplification of reference genes found in all nucleated cells. Repertoire TCRs were annotated as SARS-CoV-2-specific when V gene, CDR3 amino acid sequence and J gene were exactly matched to a known reactive TCR set. The reference SARS-CoV-2 TCR set was derived from MIRA and filtered for enrichment in COVID-19-positive ImmuneCODE repertoires, a step that removed public or cross-reactive TCRs. Drawing on the MIRA antigens, annotated TCRs were analysed further at the level of specific ORF or position within ORF. Depth was the summed frequency of annotated unique rearrangements, while breadth was defined as annotated unique rearrangements over total unique productive rearrangements. TCR breadth was compared between groups using two-sided Wilcoxon rank-sum tests. Drawn from immuneACCESS, this table holds only the in-frame rearrangements with V and J called that TCRdb kept. Clones are partly lost; checked studies trace under half to an unresolved V gene and leave the rest unexplained. That table furnishes V, J and clone size, whereas the DNA furnished D and trimming. This sample lists about 680,000 clones; approximately 88% were detected once. The biggest ten clones account for about 1.5% of the sample.

This material consisted of peripheral blood, taken in a trial of Ad26.COV2.S vaccine versus placebo. The sequence was obtained from a person aged 18-60 years who received the Ad26.COV2.S COVID-19 vaccine or a placebo.

CDR3 sequence: CASSITDRGHEQYF. The sequenced DNA is TGTGCCAGTAGTATTACGGACAGGGGACACGAGCAGTACTTC. The V gene is TRBV19 and the J gene is TRBJ2-7; 9 middle bases align to TRBD1. For CDR1 and CDR2, the germline V gene (reference sequence) lists LNHDA and SQIVND. The CDR3 starts with the cysteine, ends with the phenylalanine, and has 14 residues. Of the read, only the CDR3 DNA is kept; its 42 bases are in frame from base 1. The germline V and J ends show losses of 3 bases and 5 bases respectively, and no gene match explains 5 bases of the junction. With the portions outside the CDR3 filled from the reference TRBV19 and TRBJ2-7 genes, the complete variable region becomes DGGITQSPKYLFRKEGQNVTLSCEQNLNHDAMYWYRQDPGQGLRLIYYSQIVNDFQKGDIAEGYSVSREKKESFPLTVTSAQKNPTAFYLCASSITDRGHEQYFGPGTRLTVT.